The next 21 T cell receptor beta chains were all read from a single sample in a study of blood T cell repertoires in COVID-19. Only in-frame clones appear in the TCRdb table, and some are missing; sequencing was by immunoSEQ multiplex PCR. The sample includes around 380,000 clones, roughly 80% of them seen just once. The specimen was peripheral blood. These receptors all come from a human donor with acute or convalescent COVID-19. The donor label of this sample is uncertain.

The chain employs TRBV7-8 and TRBJ2-1; 8 bases map to TRBD2. Per the germline V gene, CDR1 is SGHVS and CDR2 is FQNEAQ. The ends lost 0 bases at V and 7 bases at J; junction bases unmatched: 11. CDR3 length: 17 residues. In DNA form, the CDR3 reads TGTGCCAGCAGCTTAGCTCGTACCAGCGGGAGAAATAATGAGCAGTTCTTC. Protein product: CASSLARTSGRNNEQFF.

This rearrangement joins TRBV18 to TRBJ1-1; 7 bases map to TRBD1. Trimming cost V 6 bases and J 8 bases; bases outside gene matches: 6. Germline V lookup: CDR1 KGHSH, CDR2 LQKENI. This CDR3 has 12 residues. CDR3 in amino acids: CASSRGTAEAFF. Written as DNA, the CDR3 is TGTGCCAGCTCCCGTGGGACAGCCGAAGCTTTCTTT. The whole variable domain, filled in from reference TRBV18 and TRBJ1-1, reads NAGVMQNPRHLVRRRGQEARLRCSPMKGHSHVYWYRQLPEEGLKFMVYLQKENIIDESGMPKERFSAEFPKEGPSILRIQQVVRGDSAAYFCASSRGTAEAFFGQGTRLTVV.

The genes are TRBV12-3 or TRBV12-4 and TRBJ1-1; D gene uncertain. This CDR3 is 13 amino acids long. Trimming pared 1 base from V and 9 bases from J, leaving 12 bases between. CDR3 protein: CASSLGPYPQAFF. The CDR3 DNA reads TGTGCCAGCAGTTTAGGGCCGTACCCCCAAGCTTTCTTT.

The V call is TRBV28, the J call TRBJ1-2; TRBD1 aligns across 10 bases. The CDR3 loop spans 16 amino acids. The trim removed 2 bases at V and 4 bases at J, leaving 7 bases unmatched. The germline gives CDR1 MDHEN, CDR2 SYDVKM. The CDR3 loop is CASSLQRTGGSYGYTF. The DNA for the CDR3 is TGTGCCAGCAGTTTACAGCGGACAGGGGGAAGCTATGGCTACACCTTC.

V usage is TRBV3-1 (or the pseudogene TRBV3-2) and J usage is TRBJ1-2; D not certain. Per the germline V gene, CDR1 is LGHDT and CDR2 is YNNKEL (reference sequence). Trimming cost V 4 bases and J 3 bases, with 12 bases left between them. The CDR3 spans 14 residues. CDR3 residues: CASSRSGGYYGYTF. In nucleotides, the CDR3 is TGTGCCAGCAGCCGATCGGGAGGGTACTATGGCTACACCTTC.

The chain uses TRBV2 and TRBJ2-3, with 13 bases lining up with TRBD2. Germline V gene data show CDR1 as SNHLY and CDR2 as FYNNEI. The CDR3 consists of 15 residues. After removal of 6 bases from V and 2 bases from J, the junction contained 2 bases not matched to a gene. CDR3 in DNA: TGTGCCAGCAGGGGGACTAGCGGGAACACAGATACGCAGTATTTT. As protein: CASRGTSGNTDTQYF.

V usage is TRBV27 and J usage is TRBJ1-4; possible D gene TRBD1, 5 bases. This CDR3 is 19 amino acids long. V was trimmed by 3 bases and J by 8 bases, leaving 28 bases between them. Germline assignment: CDR1 MNHEY and CDR2 SMNVEV (reference sequence). CDR3 coding DNA: TGTGCCAGCAGTTTTTTAATGGCAGGGCGACACCCCGAGGAGGAAAAACTGTTTTTT. It translates to CASSFLMAGRHPEEEKLFF.

Details on this clone: At one of its ends the junction is not consistent with the germline gene, which may arise from a read error. This chain uses TRBV6-1 with TRBJ2-1, with D tentatively TRBD1 (5 bases). From germline, CDR1 is MNHNS and CDR2 SASEGT. The CDR3 extends over 13 amino acids. The CDR3 loop is CASSESRPTVRVF. The CDR3 DNA is TGTGCCAGCAGTGAATCTCGGCCGACAGTCAGGGTCTTC.

V and J are TRBV30 and TRBJ1-1, with a tentative D call TRBD1 (5 bases). The V gene lost 0 bases and the J gene lost 4 bases, with 9 bases spanning the gap. CDR3 length: 13 amino acids. The V gene's germline CDR1 is GTSNPN and CDR2 SVGIG (reference sequence). The CDR3 sequence is CAWSVARVTEAFF. Written as DNA, the CDR3 is TGTGCCTGGAGTGTAGCCAGGGTCACTGAAGCTTTCTTT. Full variable domain (rest looked up from reference TRBV30 and TRBJ1-1): SQTIHQWPATLVQPVGSPLSLECTVEGTSNPNLYWYRQAAGRGLQLLFYSVGIGQISSEVPQNLSASRPQDRQFILSSKKLLLSDSGFYLCAWSVARVTEAFFGQGTRLTVV.

The chain carries TRBV6-1 and TRBJ2-1, with D perhaps TRBD2 (5 bases). The CDR3 is made up of 14 amino acids. Germline values: CDR1 MNHNS, CDR2 SASEGT. Trimming stripped 1 base from V and 8 bases from J, with 12 bases between. The CDR3 loop is CASSEVLARYEQFF. DNA for the CDR3: TGTGCCAGCAGTGAAGTGCTAGCCCGTTATGAGCAGTTCTTC.

This chain links TRBV7-8 with TRBJ1-2; no firm D call. From germline, CDR1 is SGHVS and CDR2 FQNEAQ. The CDR3 is made up of 15 amino acids. Trimming stripped 5 bases from V and 8 bases from J, with 21 bases between. This chain's CDR3 is CASSAIGVAGVGYTF. The DNA for the CDR3 is TGTGCCAGCAGCGCCATCGGAGTGGCCGGGGTCGGCTACACCTTC. The complete variable domain, with remaining parts taken from reference TRBV7-8 and TRBJ1-2, reads GAGVSQSPRYKVAKRGQDVALRCDPISGHVSLFWYQQALGQGPEFLTYFQNEAQLDKSGLPSDRFFAERPEGSVSTLKIQRTQQEDSAVYLCASSAIGVAGVGYTFGSGTRLTVV.

This chain connects TRBV10-2 to TRBJ2-7; 13 bases match TRBD2. V shed 6 bases, J shed 5 bases, and the junction held 7 bases outside the gene matches. In germline, CDR1 is WSHSY, CDR2 SAAADI. This CDR3 has 15 residues. The CDR3 nucleotides are TGCGCCAGCAGAATGGGGACTAGCGGGAATCACGAGCAGTACTTC. Residues: CASRMGTSGNHEQYF.

This clone was counted at least ten times. The V gene is TRBV7-2, the J gene TRBJ2-1; 7 nucleotides agree with TRBD2. CDR1 and CDR2 (germline): SGHTA, FQGNSA. CDR3 length: 13 amino acids. V was clipped by 3 bases and J by 8 bases; unmatched bases: 4. CDR3 loop: CASSFGGSYEQFF. The CDR3, as DNA: TGTGCCAGCAGCTTTGGCGGGAGCTATGAGCAGTTCTTC. The full variable domain, with the rest looked up from reference TRBV7-2 and TRBJ2-1, is GAGVSQSPSNKVTEKGKDVELRCDPISGHTALYWYRQSLGQGLEFLIYFQGNSAPDKSGLPSDRFSAERTGGSVSTLTIQRTQQEDSAVYLCASSFGGSYEQFFGPGTRLTVL.

This rearrangement joins TRBV6-5 to TRBJ2-7; 9 bases map to TRBD1. This CDR3 is 14 amino acids long. Looked up from germline, CDR1 is MNHEY and CDR2 is SVGAGI. The junction had 4 bases not matched to a gene; V was cut back by 5 bases and J by 2 bases. CDR3 sequence: CASSMGDRAYEQYF. The CDR3 bases are TGTGCCAGCAGTATGGGGGACAGGGCCTACGAGCAGTACTTC.

The V and J genes are TRBV18 and TRBJ1-3; D is uncertain. The CDR3 extends over 19 amino acids. Trimming stripped 6 bases from V and 4 bases from J, with 28 bases between. Per the germline V gene, CDR1 is KGHSH and CDR2 is LQKENI. The CDR3 here is CASSTTAALLYTAGNTIYF. The CDR3 DNA sequence: TGTGCCAGCTCTACAACTGCGGCCCTCCTTTATACTGCGGGAAACACCATATATTTT.

This clone was counted once. V is TRBV9 and J is TRBJ1-1; the D gene is possibly TRBD1 (6 bases). This CDR3 comprises 17 residues. The V gene's germline CDR1 is SGDLS and CDR2 YYNGEE. Between the trimmed V and J ends, which lost 0 bases and 11 bases, there was a span of 26 bases. The CDR3 nucleotides are TGTGCCAGCAGCGTAGTACCCATGGGGACTACAGGGATATCGGCTTTCTTT. Its translation: CASSVVPMGTTGISAFF.

This clone was seen only a few times. This rearrangement joins TRBV5-5 to TRBJ2-7; maybe TRBD2 (5 bases). Germline CDR1 SGHKS, CDR2 YYEKEE (reference sequence). Trimming removed 0 bases at V and 2 bases at J, with 15 bases between. The CDR3 is 16 amino acids. CDR3 in amino acids: CASSLAYNTRAYEQYF. The CDR3, as DNA: TGTGCCAGCAGCTTGGCCTACAATACGAGGGCCTACGAGCAGTACTTC.

V and J are TRBV7-8 and TRBJ1-2; a weak D match, TRBD1 (5 bases). V was trimmed by 5 bases and J by 6 bases, leaving 10 bases between them. Germline V lookup: CDR1 SGHVS, CDR2 FQNEAQ. This CDR3 has 12 amino acids. CDR3 bases: TGTGCCAGCAGCCCAAGACAGAATGGCTACACCTTC. Translated: CASSPRQNGYTF.

The chain couples TRBV5-1 to TRBJ1-6; tentatively, D is TRBD1 (5 bases). Trimming left V 1 base short and J 8 bases short, with 16 bases between. The CDR3 spans 16 residues. The germline V gene encodes CDR1 SGHRS and CDR2 YFSETQ. CDR3 coding DNA: TGCGCCAGCAGCTTGAATACAGGTGCAGACCATTCACCCCTCCACTTT. It yields the protein CASSLNTGADHSPLHF.

This clone was observed a few times. The rearrangement uses TRBV7-6 and TRBJ1-3; weak D call: TRBD1 (5 bases). The CDR3 is made up of 15 amino acids. The germline gives CDR1 SGHVS, CDR2 FNYEAQ. Trimming removed 5 bases from V and 0 bases from J, with 11 bases in between. The CDR3 bases are TGTGCCAGCAGCGATAGCAGGGCCTCTGGAAACACCATATATTTT. Protein product: CASSDSRASGNTIYF.

The table lists this clone with a count of one. The rearrangement joins TRBV5-6 to TRBJ1-3; D remains unclear. The V end was cut by 2 bases, the J end by 4 bases, with 19 bases between. This CDR3 contains 17 residues. Germline values: CDR1 SGHDT, CDR2 YYEEEE. The CDR3 bases are TGTGCCAGCAGCTTTCAAACAGTCAGGACTTCAGGAAACACCATATATTTT. The encoded protein is CASSFQTVRTSGNTIYF.